What follows are 26 T cell receptor beta chains derived from one specimen sequenced in a study of T cell repertoires in cytomegalovirus infection (dated by TCRdb to between 2019 and 2020). These receptors lack a known antigen. The treatment or condition label corresponds to: in vitro stimulation with specific CMV peptide epitopes to enrich CMV-specific T cells. Sequencing relied on an Illumina HiSeq 1500. TCRdb itself trimmed the public reads at Q25 with fastp, ran MiXCR and retained productive beta chains. Rows matching on CDR3 protein sequence are summarized as one entry with the most common DNA and genes. This sample is represented by some 480,000 distinct CDR3 sequences; more than 30% of them were singletons. The ten largest make up roughly a sixth of the sample. Sample: cultured PBMCs, taken from culture after CMV antigen stimulation. Every receptor here comes from a human donor in good health (CMV status not recorded). Some clones in this sample may be carry-over from other donors' samples.

This clonotype was observed a few times. This chain links TRBV27 with TRBJ2-3, with 7 nucleotides matching TRBD2. V gave up 5 bases and J gave up 5 bases; unmatched junction bases: 10. This CDR3 region has 15 residues. Germline CDR1 MNHEY, CDR2 SMNVEV (reference sequence). CDR3 sequence (DNA): TGTGCCAGCAGTGCGGAGGGCGGGAGCTTAGATACGCAGTATTTT. The encoded protein is CASSAEGGSLDTQYF.

V and J are TRBV12-3 or TRBV12-4 and TRBJ2-2; 7 bases agree with TRBD2. The CDR3 has 15 residues. Unmatched junction bases numbered 0, after V lost 2 bases and J lost 0 bases. The CDR3 region is CASSLTSANTGELFF. The CDR3 DNA reads TGTGCCAGCAGTTTAACTAGCGCGAACACCGGGGAGCTGTTTTTT.

V is TRBV9 and J is TRBJ2-1; D unresolved. V shed 2 bases and J shed 3 bases, with 12 bases lying between them. Germline lookup yields CDR1 SGDLS and CDR2 YYNGEE. The CDR3 is 15 residues long. The CDR3 DNA reads TGTGCCAGCAGCGTTCGAACGGGTCACTACAATGAGCAGTTCTTC. It yields the protein CASSVRTGHYNEQFF.

This clonotype was found a few times. The chain recombines TRBV7-6 with TRBJ2-5; D remains unclear. Germline values: CDR1 SGHVS, CDR2 FNYEAQ. Between the trimmed V and J ends, which lost 0 bases and 2 bases, there was a span of 13 bases. CDR3 length: 16 residues. The CDR3 DNA reads as TGTGCCAGCAGCTTAGCCGTAGACACAACTCAAGAGACCCAGTACTTC. As protein: CASSLAVDTTQETQYF.

This clonotype was detected ten times or more. The chain combines TRBV7-2 with TRBJ2-4; possibly TRBD2 for D (5 bases). The germline gives CDR1 SGHTA, CDR2 FQGNSA. Trimming cost V 1 base and J 8 bases, with 12 bases left between them. The CDR3 runs 14 residues. Here the CDR3 DNA reads TGTGCCAGCAGCTTAGAGGCTAGGCGGGACATTCAGTACTTC. It is translated as CASSLEARRDIQYF.

This clonotype was seen more than once but under ten times. The chain has TRBV6-2 or TRBV6-3 and TRBJ2-7; no definite D call. There are 16 residues in the CDR3. Trimming took 2 bases from V and 2 from J, leaving 16 bases between them. Germline lookup yields CDR1 MNHEY and CDR2 SVGEGT. CDR3 protein: CASSYDPKTGTYEQYF. The CDR3 DNA reads TGTGCCAGCAGTTACGATCCGAAGACGGGCACCTACGAGCAGTACTTC.

This clonotype was counted at least ten times. This CDR3 reads CASSPFPLAGVNNEQFF. In DNA form, the CDR3 reads TGTGCCAGCAGCCCCTTCCCACTAGCGGGAGTAAACAATGAGCAGTTCTTC. The chain is built from TRBV7-2 and TRBJ2-1; TRBD2 matches 11 bases. With V trimmed by 5 bases and J by 5 bases, 11 bases remained unmatched. The CDR3 is 17 amino acids. Looked up from germline, CDR1 is SGHTA and CDR2 is FQGNSA.

The table lists this clonotype with many counts. The chain recombines TRBV7-2 with TRBJ2-5, with D uncertain. This CDR3 has 14 residues. CDR1 is SGHTA and CDR2 is FQGNSA in the germline V gene. V shed 2 bases and J shed 0 bases, with 7 bases lying between them. The CDR3 nucleotides read TGTGCCAGCAGCTTACAACGGAACCAAGAGACCCAGTACTTC. Translation gives CASSLQRNQETQYF.

This clonotype has more than one count but fewer than ten. V usage is TRBV7-9 and J usage is TRBJ2-3; 7 bases are a match to TRBD2. The CDR3 loop spans 17 amino acids. Germline V gene data show CDR1 as SEHNR and CDR2 as FQNEAQ (reference sequence). Germline trimming cut 4 bases from V and 6 bases from J; bases unmatched to any gene: 16. The CDR3 loop reads CASSSSASAGVMDTQYF. CDR3 DNA: TGTGCCAGCAGCTCCTCGGCCTCGGCGGGAGTCATGGATACGCAGTATTTT.

This clonotype was found a few times. The J gene is TRBJ1-1, the V gene TRBV19; D is unclear. This CDR3 is built from 14 residues. With 1 base removed from V and 8 bases from J, the gap between germline ends came to 14 bases. Per germline, CDR1 LNHDA and CDR2 SQIVND (reference sequence). The CDR3 spells CASSIGMWEEEAFF. CDR3 in DNA: TGTGCCAGTAGTATAGGAATGTGGGAAGAAGAAGCTTTCTTT.

The gene calls are TRBV12-3 or TRBV12-4 and TRBJ2-5, with D perhaps matching TRBD1 or TRBD2 (5 bases each). The V end was cut by 6 bases, the J end by 5 bases, with 19 bases between. The CDR3 has 15 residues. The CDR3 is CASRGTGSRRETQYF. Written as DNA, the CDR3 is TGTGCCAGCAGGGGGACGGGGTCCAGGCGGGAGACCCAGTACTTC.

This chain links TRBV7-9 with TRBJ2-7, with D perhaps TRBD2 (6 bases). Germline V CDR1 and CDR2: SEHNR, FQNEAQ (reference sequence). The CDR3 sequence is 16 residues long. V was cut by 4 bases and J by 1 base, with 17 bases left in between. The CDR3 region is CASSSGRGSGSYEQYF. The CDR3 coding sequence is TGTGCCAGCAGCTCAGGGCGGGGCTCAGGTTCCTACGAGCAGTACTTC.

This chain connects TRBV20-1 to TRBJ1-5; 8 nucleotides agree with TRBD1. There are 16 residues in the CDR3. Germline V CDR1 and CDR2: DFQATT, SNEGSKA (reference sequence). V dropped 0 bases and J dropped 3; count of bases not matched to a gene: 7. The CDR3 protein is CSARDPGTGNNQPQHF. The CDR3 DNA follows: TGCAGTGCTAGAGATCCCGGGACAGGTAACAATCAGCCCCAGCATTTT.

This clonotype was counted a few times. In DNA form, the CDR3 reads TGTGCCAGCAGCCCGACAGCTTTCTCCTACAATGAGCAGTTCTTC. Translating gives CASSPTAFSYNEQFF. This chain joins TRBV7-3 and TRBJ2-1, with D perhaps TRBD1 (5 bases). The CDR3 sequence is 15 residues long. Trimming removed 5 bases at V and 0 bases at J, with 11 bases between. Germline V lookup: CDR1 SGHTA, CDR2 FQGTGA. The whole variable domain, filled in from reference TRBV7-3 and TRBJ2-1, reads GAGVSQTPSNKVTEKGKYVELRCDPISGHTALYWYRQSLGQGPEFLIYFQGTGAADDSGLPNDRFFAVRPEGSVSTLKIQRTERGDSAVYLCASSPTAFSYNEQFFGPGTRLTVL.

This clonotype was recorded a few times. The CDR3 DNA is TGTGCCAGCAGCGTAGACAGGGGGCACTATGGCTACACCTTC. This gives the protein CASSVDRGHYGYTF. The rearrangement links TRBV7-2 to TRBJ1-2, with 10 bases that match TRBD1. CDR1 and CDR2 (germline): SGHTA, FQGNSA. Trimming at V came to 5 bases and at J to 3 bases, leaving 3 bases not matched to a gene. This CDR3 contains 14 residues.

The chain couples TRBV9 to TRBJ2-2, with 13 nucleotides matching TRBD2. CDR1 is SGDLS and CDR2 is YYNGEE in the germline V gene. The CDR3 has 17 amino acids. The junction had 8 bases not matched to a gene; V was cut back by 3 bases and J by 6 bases. The CDR3 spells CASSGGTSGNSPGELFF. CDR3 sequence (DNA): TGTGCCAGCAGCGGAGGGACTAGCGGGAACAGTCCCGGGGAGCTGTTTTTT. The full variable domain, in which reference TRBV9 and TRBJ2-2 provide the parts outside the CDR3, is DSGVTQTPKHLITATGQRVTLRCSPRSGDLSVYWYQQSLDQGLQFLIQYYNGEERAKGNILERFSAQQFPDLHSELNLSSLELGDSALYFCASSGGTSGNSPGELFFGEGSRLTVL.

This clonotype turned up a few times. The chain combines TRBV7-8 with TRBJ2-7; 10 nucleotides align to TRBD2. The junction had 7 bases not matched to a gene; V was cut back by 1 base and J by 4 bases. Looked up from germline, CDR1 is SGHVS and CDR2 is FQNEAQ. This CDR3 is built from 16 residues. CDR3 DNA sequence: TGTGCCAGCAGCTTAGGGGCTAGCGGGAGTAGTTACGAGCAGTACGTC. Translating gives CASSLGASGSSYEQYV.

The chain combines TRBV30 with TRBJ1-4, with 11 bases aligning to TRBD1. This CDR3 region has 14 residues. Looked up from germline, CDR1 is GTSNPN and CDR2 is SVGIG (reference sequence). V was clipped by 5 bases and J by 4 bases; unmatched bases: 3. CDR3 protein: CAWQGTGGNEKLFF. CDR3 nucleotide sequence: TGTGCCTGGCAAGGGACAGGGGGTAATGAAAAACTGTTTTTT.

This clonotype came up once. The CDR3 region is CASSLGLQEKLFF. CDR3 nucleotides: TGTGCCAGCAGCTTGGGGCTACAGGAAAAACTGTTTTTT. The V gene is TRBV5-5, the J gene TRBJ1-4; no clear D gene. V gave up 0 bases and J gave up 8 bases, with 8 bases separating them. The CDR3 extends over 13 amino acids. The germline V gene encodes CDR1 SGHKS and CDR2 YYEKEE (reference sequence).

The V and J genes are TRBV11-2 and TRBJ2-6; D might be TRBD2 (5 bases). Trimming cost V 4 bases and J 2 bases, with 12 bases left between them. Germline values: CDR1 SGHAT, CDR2 FQNNGV. The CDR3 is 16 residues long. The CDR3 bases are TGTGCCAGCAGCTCCAGATTGGAGGCTGGGGCCAACGTCCTGACTTTC. Translation: CASSSRLEAGANVLTF.

V usage is TRBV28 and J usage is TRBJ2-7; 7 nucleotides agree with TRBD1. Germline V CDR1 and CDR2: MDHEN, SYDVKM. Trimming cost V 2 bases and J 3 bases; bases outside gene matches: 7. The CDR3 sequence is 15 residues long. The CDR3: CASSLTGTVFYEQYF. The CDR3 nucleotides are TGTGCCAGCAGTTTAACCGGGACAGTCTTCTACGAGCAGTACTTC.

This chain connects TRBV6-2 or TRBV6-3 to TRBJ1-2; 9 nucleotides match TRBD1. The CDR3 extends over 16 amino acids. Unmatched junction bases numbered 11, after V lost 5 bases and J lost 4 bases. From germline, CDR1 is MNHEY and CDR2 SVGEGT. CDR3 coding DNA: TGTGCCAGCAGTCTTCGTCCCGGGACAGGGACCTATGGCTACACCTTC. Amino acids: CASSLRPGTGTYGYTF.

This chain joins TRBV27 and TRBJ2-7; no definite D call. Germline values: CDR1 MNHEY, CDR2 SMNVEV (reference sequence). CDR3 size: 15 residues. Deletions cut 3 bases from V and 3 bases from J, with 15 bases between. CDR3 protein: CASSLKGDLRYEQYV. In DNA, the CDR3 is TGTGCCAGCAGTTTGAAAGGTGACCTGCGCTACGAGCAGTACGTC.

V is TRBV6-2 or TRBV6-3 and J is TRBJ2-5, with 9 bases matching TRBD2. The junction had 8 bases not matched to a gene; V was cut back by 6 bases and J by 9 bases. The CDR3 sequence is 13 residues long. The germline V gene has CDR1 MNHEY and CDR2 SVGEGT. The CDR3: CASRTGTSPSQYF. CDR3 bases: TGTGCCAGCAGGACCGGGACTAGCCCTTCCCAGTACTTC.

This chain joins TRBV4-2 and TRBJ2-7, with TRBD2 identical over 7 bases. CDR3 length: 14 residues. The germline V gene has CDR1 LGHNA and CDR2 YNFKEQ. V was pared by 0 bases and J by 4 bases, with 3 bases of the junction left unmatched. The CDR3 loop is CASSQERREYEQYF. Here the CDR3 DNA reads TGTGCCAGCAGCCAAGAGCGGCGGGAGTACGAGCAGTACTTC.

This clonotype was seen more than once but under ten times. The chain combines TRBV5-4 with TRBJ2-3; D uncertain. Per germline, CDR1 SGHNT and CDR2 YYREEE (reference sequence). This CDR3 has 13 amino acids. V lost 1 base to trimming and J lost 9 bases, with 12 bases between them. In DNA, the CDR3 is TGTGCCAGCAGCTTGACTACGGCTACCACGCAGTATTTT. Translation gives CASSLTTATTQYF.